The 15 T cell receptor beta chains listed next were all sequenced from one sample in a study of blood T cell repertoires in COVID-19. Libraries were prepared by immunoSEQ multiplex PCR; TCRdb keeps only in-frame clonotypes and omits some of them. This repertoire shows about 50,000 clones, about 86% found once; its top ten account for approximately 3.1%. Sequenced sample: PBMCs or T cells enriched from blood (not recorded which). The receptors derive from a woman aged 45-65 years who had recovered from COVID-19.

This rearrangement joins TRBV4-1 to TRBJ2-1; 7 nucleotides align to TRBD1. The CDR3 extends over 13 amino acids. The V gene's germline CDR1 is MGHRA and CDR2 YSYEKL. The trim removed 3 bases at V and 12 bases at J, leaving 8 bases unmatched. The CDR3 DNA is TGCGCCAGCAGCCAGCAACAGGGGTCCTCGCAGTTCTTC. Residues: CASSQQQGSSQFF.

This clone appeared a few times. V gene TRBV7-2 combines with J gene TRBJ1-6; tentative D call: TRBD1 (5 bases). V was shortened by 5 bases and J by 6 bases, with 14 bases between the two germline ends. CDR3 length: 15 residues. Germline-derived CDR1 and CDR2 are SGHTA and FQGNSA. The CDR3 region is CASSPQVQGNSPLHF. In DNA form, the CDR3 reads TGTGCCAGCAGCCCACAGGTCCAGGGTAATTCACCCCTCCACTTT.

V usage is TRBV2 and J usage is TRBJ1-1; D perhaps matches TRBD1 (6 bases). Germline values: CDR1 SNHLY, CDR2 FYNNEI. The CDR3 runs to 15 residues. The germline V and J ends were trimmed by 7 bases and 2 bases, with 17 bases remaining between them. This CDR3 is CASNFIRGSNTEAFF. The DNA of the CDR3 is TGTGCCAGCAATTTTATAAGGGGGTCTAACACTGAAGCTTTCTTT.

The rearrangement uses TRBV11-2 and TRBJ2-7; 7 nucleotides match TRBD1. With V trimmed by 0 bases and J by 1 base, 3 bases remained unmatched. CDR1 and CDR2 from the germline V gene are SGHAT and FQNNGV. The CDR3 is made up of 15 amino acids. CDR3 residues: CASSLDPGQSYEQYF. CDR3 coding DNA: TGTGCCAGCAGCTTAGATCCGGGACAGTCCTACGAGCAGTACTTC.

The CDR3 protein is CASSAMTQNSPLHF. The CDR3, as DNA: TGTGCCAGCAGTGCAATGACTCAGAATTCACCCCTCCACTTT. V and J are TRBV2 and TRBJ1-6; no clear D gene. Germline V gene lookup returns CDR1 SNHLY and CDR2 FYNNEI. The CDR3 has 14 amino acids. Deletions cut 4 bases from V and 7 bases from J, with 11 bases between.

This clone was recorded a few times. The chain employs TRBV5-4 and TRBJ2-6; possibly TRBD2 for D (6 bases). The germline gives CDR1 SGHNT, CDR2 YYREEE (reference sequence). V lost 4 bases and J 0 bases, leaving 11 bases between the germline ends. The CDR3 sequence is 16 residues long. In nucleotides, the CDR3 is TGTGCCAGCAGCCCCGGGGGACTCTCTGGGGCCAACGTCCTGACTTTC. It is translated as CASSPGGLSGANVLTF.

This clone was seen only once. The chain has TRBV5-4 and TRBJ1-1; no firm D call. Trimming took 4 bases from V and 0 from J, leaving 16 bases between them. CDR1 and CDR2 from the germline V gene are SGHNT and YYREEE (reference sequence). The CDR3 length is 16 residues. The CDR3 region has the DNA TGTGCCAGCAGCCAAAAATGGACGGGGTTGAACACTGAAGCTTTCTTT. Translation gives CASSQKWTGLNTEAFF. Full variable domain (remainder filled in from reference TRBV5-4 and TRBJ1-1): ETGVTQSPTHLIKTRGQQVTLRCSSQSGHNTVSWYQQALGQGPQFIFQYYREEENGRGNFPPRFSGLQFPNYSSELNVNALELDDSALYLCASSQKWTGLNTEAFFGQGTRLTVV.

The V and J genes are TRBV7-9 and TRBJ1-2; possible D gene TRBD1, 6 bases. Deletions cut 5 bases from V and 7 bases from J, with 14 bases between. The germline V gene encodes CDR1 SEHNR and CDR2 FQNEAQ (reference sequence). This CDR3 is built from 13 residues. CDR3 in amino acids: CASSDTGSGGYTF. The CDR3 region has the DNA TGTGCCAGCAGCGATACAGGGTCGGGTGGCTACACCTTC.

CDR3 protein: CASTRGLGLQGAYEQYF. The CDR3 DNA reads TGCGCCAGCACCAGGGGGCTTGGGCTACAGGGGGCGTACGAGCAGTACTTC. The chain couples TRBV4-1 to TRBJ2-7; TRBD1 agrees at 9 bases. Germline V gene sequence: CDR1 MGHRA, CDR2 YSYEKL. This CDR3 comprises 17 residues. With V trimmed by 7 bases and J by 4 bases, 17 bases remained unmatched.

V gene TRBV18 combines with J gene TRBJ2-1; a weak D match, TRBD2 (6 bases). The germline V and J ends were trimmed by 0 bases and 4 bases, with 13 bases remaining between them. Germline CDR1 and CDR2: KGHSH and LQKENI. The CDR3 contains 16 residues. The CDR3 DNA reads as TGTGCCAGCTCACCACCTCCCGGGACTGCATACAATGAGCAGTTCTTC. Its protein is CASSPPPGTAYNEQFF.

V is TRBV5-1 and J is TRBJ2-3; maybe TRBD1 (6 bases). Trimming shortened V by 0 bases and J by 0 bases, and 17 bases separated the two germline ends. Germline-derived CDR1 and CDR2 are SGHRS and YFSETQ. This CDR3 comprises 18 residues. The CDR3: CASSLDQGRISSTDTQYF. CDR3 DNA: TGCGCCAGCAGCTTGGACCAGGGGCGCATTTCTAGCACAGATACGCAGTATTTT.

V is TRBV15 and J is TRBJ1-4, with D possibly TRBD1 on 5 matching bases. The length of the CDR3 is 16 residues. V was pared by 3 bases and J by 2 bases, with 13 bases between. Germline assignment: CDR1 LNHNV and CDR2 YYDKDF (reference sequence). In DNA form, the CDR3 reads TGTGCCACCAGCAGTGGTACGGGGGGGACTAATGAAAAACTGTTTTTT. Its protein product is CATSSGTGGTNEKLFF. The full variable domain, rest sourced from reference TRBV15 and TRBJ1-4, is DAMVIQNPRYQVTQFGKPVTLSCSQTLNHNVMYWYQQKSSQAPKLLFHYYDKDFNNEADTPDNFQSRRPNTSFCFLDIRSPGLGDTAMYLCATSSGTGGTNEKLFFGSGTQLSVL.

The genes are TRBV7-2 and TRBJ1-1, with 7 bases fitting TRBD1. The germline V gene has CDR1 SGHTA and CDR2 FQGNSA. V lost 2 bases and J lost 5; bases outside the gene matches: 2. CDR3 size: 13 residues. CDR3 DNA sequence: TGTGCCAGCAGCTTAACAGGGGAAACTGAAGCTTTCTTT. This translates into CASSLTGETEAFF.

The chain uses TRBV11-1 and TRBJ1-6; 7 positions agree with TRBD1. Germline V lookup: CDR1 SGHAT, CDR2 FQDESV (reference sequence). The CDR3 totals 15 residues. Germline trimming cut 4 bases from V and 6 bases from J; bases unmatched to any gene: 6. The CDR3 reads CASSYRTGTNSPLHF. CDR3 DNA sequence: TGTGCCAGCAGCTACCGGACAGGCACTAATTCACCCCTCCACTTT.

The V call is TRBV13, the J call TRBJ2-1; D is perhaps TRBD1 (5 bases). The germline gives CDR1 PRHDT, CDR2 FYEKMQ (reference sequence). Trimming removed 2 bases from V and 5 bases from J, with 25 bases in between. The CDR3 has 19 residues. The CDR3 loop is CASSLLVQGDSVRDNEQFF. The CDR3 nucleotides read TGTGCCAGCAGCTTATTAGTGCAGGGTGACTCCGTTAGGGACAATGAGCAGTTCTTC.